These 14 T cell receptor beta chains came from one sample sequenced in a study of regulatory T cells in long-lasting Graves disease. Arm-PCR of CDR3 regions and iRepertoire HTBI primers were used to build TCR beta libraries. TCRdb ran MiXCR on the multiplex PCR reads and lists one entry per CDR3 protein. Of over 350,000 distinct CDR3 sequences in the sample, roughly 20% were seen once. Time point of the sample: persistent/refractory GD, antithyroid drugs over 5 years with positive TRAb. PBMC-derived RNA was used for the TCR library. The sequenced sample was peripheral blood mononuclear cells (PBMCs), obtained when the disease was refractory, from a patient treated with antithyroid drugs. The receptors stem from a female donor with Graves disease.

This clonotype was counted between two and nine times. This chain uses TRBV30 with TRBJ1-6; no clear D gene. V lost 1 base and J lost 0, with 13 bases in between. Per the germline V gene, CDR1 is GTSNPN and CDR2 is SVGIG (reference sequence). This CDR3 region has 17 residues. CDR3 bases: TGTGCCTGGAGTGGGATAGGGAGGATCTCCTATAATTCACCCCTCCACTTT. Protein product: CAWSGIGRISYNSPLHF.

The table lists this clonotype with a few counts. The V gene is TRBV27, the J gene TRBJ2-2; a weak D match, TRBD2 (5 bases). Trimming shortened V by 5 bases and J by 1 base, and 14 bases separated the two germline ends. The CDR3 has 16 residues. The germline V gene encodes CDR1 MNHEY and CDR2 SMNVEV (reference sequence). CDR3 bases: TGTGCCAGCAGTCTCGTGGGCAGCGGGAACACCGGGGAGCTGTTTTTT. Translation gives CASSLVGSGNTGELFF.

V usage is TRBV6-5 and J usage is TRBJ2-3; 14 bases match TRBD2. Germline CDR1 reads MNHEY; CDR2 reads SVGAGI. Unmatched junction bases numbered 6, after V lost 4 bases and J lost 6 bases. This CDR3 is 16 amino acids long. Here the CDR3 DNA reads TGTGCCAGCAGTTTTAGACTAGCGGGAGGGGTGGATACGCAGTATTTT. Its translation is CASSFRLAGGVDTQYF.

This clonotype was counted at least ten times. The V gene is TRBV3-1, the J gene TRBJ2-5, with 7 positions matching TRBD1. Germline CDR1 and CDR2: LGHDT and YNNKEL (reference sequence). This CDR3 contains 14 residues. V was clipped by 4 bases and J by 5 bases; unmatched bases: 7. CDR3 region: CASSPRQGKETQYF. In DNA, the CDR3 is TGTGCCAGCAGCCCCCGACAGGGCAAGGAGACCCAGTACTTC.

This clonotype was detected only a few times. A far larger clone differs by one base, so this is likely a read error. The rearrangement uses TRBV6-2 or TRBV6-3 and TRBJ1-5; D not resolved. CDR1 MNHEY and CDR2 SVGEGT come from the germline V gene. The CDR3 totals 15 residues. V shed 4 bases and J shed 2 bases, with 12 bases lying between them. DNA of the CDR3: TGTGCCAGCAGTTTAACAAGGTCACGCAATCAGCCCCAGCATTTT. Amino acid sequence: CASSLTRSRNQPQHF.

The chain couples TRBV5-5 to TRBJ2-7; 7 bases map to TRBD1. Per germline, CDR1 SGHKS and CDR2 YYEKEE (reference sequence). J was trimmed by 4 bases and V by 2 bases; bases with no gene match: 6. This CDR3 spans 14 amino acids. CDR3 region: CASSLGTERYEQYF. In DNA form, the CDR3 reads TGTGCCAGCAGCTTAGGGACAGAGAGATACGAGCAGTACTTC.

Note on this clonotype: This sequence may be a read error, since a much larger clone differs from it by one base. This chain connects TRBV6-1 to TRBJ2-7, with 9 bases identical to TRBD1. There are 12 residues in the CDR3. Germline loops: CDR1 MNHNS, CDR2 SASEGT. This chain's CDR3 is CASGGTGNEQHF. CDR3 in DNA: TGTGCCAGCGGGGGGACAGGGAACGAGCAGCACTTC.

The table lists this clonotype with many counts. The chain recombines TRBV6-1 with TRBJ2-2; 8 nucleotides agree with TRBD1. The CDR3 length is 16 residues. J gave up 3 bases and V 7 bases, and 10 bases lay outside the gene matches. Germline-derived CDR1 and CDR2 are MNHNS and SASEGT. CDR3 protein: CASTSLPGGHTGELFF. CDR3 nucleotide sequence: TGTGCCAGCACCTCTTTGCCAGGGGGCCACACCGGGGAGCTGTTTTTT.

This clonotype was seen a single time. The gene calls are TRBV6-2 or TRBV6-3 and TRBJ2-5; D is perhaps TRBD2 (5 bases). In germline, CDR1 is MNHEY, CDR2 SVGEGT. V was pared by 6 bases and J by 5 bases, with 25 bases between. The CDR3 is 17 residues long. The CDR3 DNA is TGTGCCAGCAGAAACCTCCTCTCGGGATTGGGTTTGGAGACCCAGTACTTC. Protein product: CASRNLLSGLGLETQYF.

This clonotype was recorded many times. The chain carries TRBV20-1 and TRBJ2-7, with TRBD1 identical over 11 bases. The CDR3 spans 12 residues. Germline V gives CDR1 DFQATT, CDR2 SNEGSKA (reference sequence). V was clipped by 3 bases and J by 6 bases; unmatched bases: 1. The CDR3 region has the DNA TGCAGTGCTAGGGACAGGGGGCCCGAGCAGTACTTC. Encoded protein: CSARDRGPEQYF.

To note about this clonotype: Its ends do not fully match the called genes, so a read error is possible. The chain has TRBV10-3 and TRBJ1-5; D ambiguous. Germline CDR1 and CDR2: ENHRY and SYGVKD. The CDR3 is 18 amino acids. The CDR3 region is CAISDSLTKHNSNQPRHF. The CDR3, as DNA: TGTGCCATCAGTGATTCGTTAACCAAACACAATAGCAATCAGCCCCGGCATTTT.

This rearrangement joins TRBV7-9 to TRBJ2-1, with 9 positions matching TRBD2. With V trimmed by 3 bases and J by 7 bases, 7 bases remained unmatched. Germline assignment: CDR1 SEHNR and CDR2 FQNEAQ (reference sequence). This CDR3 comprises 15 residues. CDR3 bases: TGTGCCAGCAGCTTCATAGCGGGAGAACGAAATGAGCAGTTCTTC. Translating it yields CASSFIAGERNEQFF.

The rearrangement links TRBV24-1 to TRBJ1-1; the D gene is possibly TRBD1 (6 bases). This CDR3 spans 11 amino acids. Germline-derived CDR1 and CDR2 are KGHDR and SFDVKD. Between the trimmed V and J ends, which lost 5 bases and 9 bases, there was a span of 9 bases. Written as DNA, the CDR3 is TGTGCCACCAGTGGGGGGGGCCAAGCTTTCTTT. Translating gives CATSGGGQAFF.

The DNA of the CDR3 is TGTGCCAGACAGGGGGCGCAGGGCTACACCTTC. This codes for CARQGAQGYTF. The chain is built from TRBV2 and TRBJ1-2; the match to TRBD1 covers 9 bases. This CDR3 is built from 11 residues. The V gene's germline CDR1 is SNHLY and CDR2 FYNNEI. Unmatched junction bases numbered 4, after V lost 9 bases and J lost 8 bases.